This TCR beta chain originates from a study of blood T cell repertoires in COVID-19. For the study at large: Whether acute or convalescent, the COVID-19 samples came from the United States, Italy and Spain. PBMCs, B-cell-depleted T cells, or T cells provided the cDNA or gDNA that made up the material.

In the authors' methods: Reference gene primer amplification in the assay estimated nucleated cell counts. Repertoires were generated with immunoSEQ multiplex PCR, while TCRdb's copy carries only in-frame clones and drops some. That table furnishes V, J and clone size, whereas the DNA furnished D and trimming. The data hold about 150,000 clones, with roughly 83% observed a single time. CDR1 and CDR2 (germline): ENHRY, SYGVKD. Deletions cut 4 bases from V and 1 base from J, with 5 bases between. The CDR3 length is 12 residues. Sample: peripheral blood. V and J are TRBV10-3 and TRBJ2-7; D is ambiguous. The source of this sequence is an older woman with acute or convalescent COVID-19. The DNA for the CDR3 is TGTGCCATCAGTGGGCTTTCCTACGAGCAGTACTTC. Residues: CAISGLSYEQYF.